The clone carrying this T cell receptor beta chain was found many times. The CDR3 has 14 amino acids. V was clipped by 10 bases and J by 1 base, with 13 bases between them. CDR1 is MNHEY, CDR2 SMNVEV, per germline (reference sequence). The data originate from a study of T-cell reconstitution after alpha-beta-depleted transplantation in children. During its preparation, the TCRbeta library received unique molecular identifiers. TCRdb reprocessed the PCR reads with MiXCR, giving one entry per CDR3 protein. The sample lists 250,000 or so distinct CDR3 sequences; around 7.8% were seen once. The chain carries TRBV27 and TRBJ2-2; either TRBD1 or TRBD2 may fit D (5 bases each). This material consisted of PBMCs, mostly from graft donor cells, taken 180 days after TCRalphabeta/CD19-depleted stem cell transplant. The sequence was collected from a male patient under 18 who had a stem cell transplant for acute lymphoblastic leukemia, so the T cells may come from the graft donor. DNA for the CDR3: TGTGCCACTACGGGGCTAGGGAACACCGGGGAGCTGTTTTTT. Translated: CATTGLGNTGELFF.